Given below is one TCR beta chain in context. The antigen remains undetermined. Using a J-beta primer mix together with a sample-barcoded 5' primer, a second PCR was run for about 6 to 12 cycles. Each sample yielded at least 2.5 million CDR3-containing paired-end reads. Each CDR3 protein gets one entry after TCRdb re-called the 5' RACE reads with MiXCR. The sample consists of fewer than 800,000 distinct CDR3 sequences, roughly 32% of them appearing once. The CDR3 loop spans 14 amino acids. Germline CDR1 and CDR2: SGHRS and YFSETQ. The data stem from a study of blood T cells in healthy people across ages. Study results and caveats: Considered underestimates were the diversity estimates obtained from one million T cells.

This chain uses TRBV5-1 with TRBJ2-1; a weak D match, TRBD2 (6 bases). The J call is doubtful: the DNA matches TRBJ2-7 better. The sample consisted of blood. The receptor was derived from a woman older than 75 in good health. CDR3 loop: CASSLGSGVNEQYF. CDR3 nucleotide sequence: TGCGCCAGCAGCTTGGGGTCGGGAGTTAATGAGCAGTACTTC.